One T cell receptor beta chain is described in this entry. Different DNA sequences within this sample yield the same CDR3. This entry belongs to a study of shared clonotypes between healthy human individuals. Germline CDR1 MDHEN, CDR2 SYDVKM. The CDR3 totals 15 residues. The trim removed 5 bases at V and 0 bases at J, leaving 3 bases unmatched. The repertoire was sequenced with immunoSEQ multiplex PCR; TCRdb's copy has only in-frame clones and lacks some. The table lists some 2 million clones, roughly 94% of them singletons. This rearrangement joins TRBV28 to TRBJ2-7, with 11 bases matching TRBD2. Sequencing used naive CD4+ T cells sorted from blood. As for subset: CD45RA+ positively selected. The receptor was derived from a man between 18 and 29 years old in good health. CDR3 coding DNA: TGTGCCAGCAGTGCCGGGACTAGCGGCTCCTACGAGCAGTACTTC. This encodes CASSAGTSGSYEQYF.